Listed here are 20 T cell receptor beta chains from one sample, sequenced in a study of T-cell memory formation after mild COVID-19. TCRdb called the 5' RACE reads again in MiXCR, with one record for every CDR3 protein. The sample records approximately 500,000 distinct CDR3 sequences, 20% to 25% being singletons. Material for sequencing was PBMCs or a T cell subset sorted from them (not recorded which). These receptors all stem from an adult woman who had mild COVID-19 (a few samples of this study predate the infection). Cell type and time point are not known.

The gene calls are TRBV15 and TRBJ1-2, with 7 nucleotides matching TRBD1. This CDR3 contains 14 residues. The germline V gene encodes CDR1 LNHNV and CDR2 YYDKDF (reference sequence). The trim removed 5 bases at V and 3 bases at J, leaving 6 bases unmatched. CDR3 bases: TGTGCCACCAGCGGTGGACAGGATGACTATGGCTACACCTTC. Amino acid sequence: CATSGGQDDYGYTF.

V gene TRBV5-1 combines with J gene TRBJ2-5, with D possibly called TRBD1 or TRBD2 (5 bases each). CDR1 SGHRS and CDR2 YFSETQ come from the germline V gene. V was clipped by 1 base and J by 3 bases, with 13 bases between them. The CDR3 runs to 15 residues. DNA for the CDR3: TGCGCCAGCAGCTTGTTGGGGGATTTAGAAGAGACCCAGTACTTC. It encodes CASSLLGDLEETQYF.

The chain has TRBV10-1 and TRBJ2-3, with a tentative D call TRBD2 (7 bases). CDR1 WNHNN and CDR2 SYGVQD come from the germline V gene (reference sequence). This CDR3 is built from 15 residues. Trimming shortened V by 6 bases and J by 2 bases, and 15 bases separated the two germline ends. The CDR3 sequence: CASRPQGGDTDTQYF. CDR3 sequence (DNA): TGCGCCAGCAGGCCACAGGGAGGGGACACAGATACGCAGTATTTT.

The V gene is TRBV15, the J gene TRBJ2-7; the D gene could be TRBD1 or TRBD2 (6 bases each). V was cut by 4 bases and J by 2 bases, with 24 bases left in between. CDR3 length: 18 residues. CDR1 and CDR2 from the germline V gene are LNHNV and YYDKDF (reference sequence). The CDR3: CATSTDTSRGTGAYEQYF. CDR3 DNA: TGTGCCACCAGCACGGACACATCTAGGGGGACTGGGGCCTACGAGCAGTACTTC.

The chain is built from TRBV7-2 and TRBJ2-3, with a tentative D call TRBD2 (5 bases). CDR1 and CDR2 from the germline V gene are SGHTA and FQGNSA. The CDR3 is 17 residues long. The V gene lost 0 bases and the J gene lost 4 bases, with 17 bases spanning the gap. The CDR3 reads CASSLAAMRRAADTQYF. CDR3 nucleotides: TGTGCCAGCAGCTTAGCGGCGATGAGGCGGGCTGCAGATACGCAGTATTTT.

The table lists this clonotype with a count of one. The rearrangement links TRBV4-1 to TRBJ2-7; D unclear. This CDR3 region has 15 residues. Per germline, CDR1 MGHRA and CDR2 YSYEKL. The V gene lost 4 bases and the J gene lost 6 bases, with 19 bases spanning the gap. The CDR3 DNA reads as TGCGCCAGCAGCCTTCGGCCGTTTCGAAGGGCCGAGCAGTACTTC. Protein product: CASSLRPFRRAEQYF.

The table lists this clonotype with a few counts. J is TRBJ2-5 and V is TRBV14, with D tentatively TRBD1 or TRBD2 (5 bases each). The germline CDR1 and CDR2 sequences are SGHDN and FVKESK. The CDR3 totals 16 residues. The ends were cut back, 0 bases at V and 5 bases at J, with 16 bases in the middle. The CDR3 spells CASSQERDGEWETQYF. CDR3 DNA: TGTGCCAGCAGCCAAGAAAGGGACGGGGAATGGGAGACCCAGTACTTC.

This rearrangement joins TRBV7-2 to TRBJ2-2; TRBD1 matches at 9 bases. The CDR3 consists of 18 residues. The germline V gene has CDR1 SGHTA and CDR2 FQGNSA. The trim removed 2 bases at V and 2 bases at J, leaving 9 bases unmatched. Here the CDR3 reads CASSLPGTGHTNTGELFF. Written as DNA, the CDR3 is TGTGCCAGCAGCTTACCAGGGACAGGGCATACTAACACCGGGGAGCTGTTTTTT. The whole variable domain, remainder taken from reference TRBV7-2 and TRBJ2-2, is GAGVSQSPSNKVTEKGKDVELRCDPISGHTALYWYRQSLGQGLEFLIYFQGNSAPDKSGLPSDRFSAERTGGSVSTLTIQRTQQEDSAVYLCASSLPGTGHTNTGELFFGEGSRLTVL.

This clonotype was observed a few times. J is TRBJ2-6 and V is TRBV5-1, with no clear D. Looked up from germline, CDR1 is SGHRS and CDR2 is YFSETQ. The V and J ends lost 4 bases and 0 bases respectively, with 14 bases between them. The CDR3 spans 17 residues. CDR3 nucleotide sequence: TGCGCCAGCAGCGTGACACCTGAAGGCTCTGGGGCCAACGTCCTGACTTTC. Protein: CASSVTPEGSGANVLTF.

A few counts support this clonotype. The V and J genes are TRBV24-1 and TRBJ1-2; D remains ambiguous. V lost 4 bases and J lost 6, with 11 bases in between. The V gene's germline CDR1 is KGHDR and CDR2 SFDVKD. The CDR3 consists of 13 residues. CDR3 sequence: CATSDQGKDGYTF. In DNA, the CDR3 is TGTGCCACCAGTGACCAAGGGAAAGATGGCTACACCTTC.

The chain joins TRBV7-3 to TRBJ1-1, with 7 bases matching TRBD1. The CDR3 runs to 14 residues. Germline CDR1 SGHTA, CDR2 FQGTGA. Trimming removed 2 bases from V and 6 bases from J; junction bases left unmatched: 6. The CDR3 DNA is TGTGCCAGCAGCTTAGGGACAGCAGATCCTGAAGCTTTCTTT. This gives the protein CASSLGTADPEAFF.

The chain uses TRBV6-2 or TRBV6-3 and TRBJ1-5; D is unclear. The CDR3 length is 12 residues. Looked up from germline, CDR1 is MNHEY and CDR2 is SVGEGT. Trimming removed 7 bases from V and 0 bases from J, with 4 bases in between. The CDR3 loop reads CASTDSNQPQHF. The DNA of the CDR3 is TGTGCCAGCACCGATAGCAATCAGCCCCAGCATTTT.

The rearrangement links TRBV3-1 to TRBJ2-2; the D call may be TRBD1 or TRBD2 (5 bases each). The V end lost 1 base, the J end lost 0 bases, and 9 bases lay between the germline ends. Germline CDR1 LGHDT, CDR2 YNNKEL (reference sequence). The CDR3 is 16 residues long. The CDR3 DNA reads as TGTGCCAGCAGCCAAGCTGGGGGATCGAACACCGGGGAGCTGTTTTTT. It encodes CASSQAGGSNTGELFF.

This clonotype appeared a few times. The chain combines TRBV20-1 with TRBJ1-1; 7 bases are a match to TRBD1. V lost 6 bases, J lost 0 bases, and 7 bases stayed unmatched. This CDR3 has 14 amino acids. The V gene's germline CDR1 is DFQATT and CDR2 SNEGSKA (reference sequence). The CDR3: CSAYPGTVNTEAFF. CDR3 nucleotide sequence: TGCAGTGCCTACCCCGGGACAGTGAACACTGAAGCTTTCTTT.

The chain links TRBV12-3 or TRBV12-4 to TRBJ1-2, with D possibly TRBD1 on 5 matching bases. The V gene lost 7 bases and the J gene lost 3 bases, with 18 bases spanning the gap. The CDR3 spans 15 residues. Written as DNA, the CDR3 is TGTGCCAGCACAGGTGTTGCCCTGGGGGACTATGGCTACACCTTC. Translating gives CASTGVALGDYGYTF.

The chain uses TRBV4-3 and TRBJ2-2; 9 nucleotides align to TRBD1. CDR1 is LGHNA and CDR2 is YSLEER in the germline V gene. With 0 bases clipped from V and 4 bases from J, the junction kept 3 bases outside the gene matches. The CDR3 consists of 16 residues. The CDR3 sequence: CASSQDGTGPTGELFF. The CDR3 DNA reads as TGCGCCAGCAGCCAAGACGGGACAGGGCCCACCGGGGAGCTGTTTTTT.

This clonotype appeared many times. CDR3 protein: CASSTPGLVDEQFF. In DNA form, the CDR3 reads TGTGCCAGCAGTACCCCGGGACTAGTCGATGAGCAGTTCTTC. The chain couples TRBV12-3 or TRBV12-4 to TRBJ2-1, with 8 bases lining up with TRBD2. CDR3 length: 14 amino acids. The trim removed 5 bases at V and 8 bases at J, leaving 8 bases unmatched.

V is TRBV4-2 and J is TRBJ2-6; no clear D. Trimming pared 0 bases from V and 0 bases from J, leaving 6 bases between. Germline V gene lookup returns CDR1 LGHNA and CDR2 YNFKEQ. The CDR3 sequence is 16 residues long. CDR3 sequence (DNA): TGTGCCAGCAGCCAAGATGAGAACTCTGGGGCCAACGTCCTGACTTTC. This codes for CASSQDENSGANVLTF.

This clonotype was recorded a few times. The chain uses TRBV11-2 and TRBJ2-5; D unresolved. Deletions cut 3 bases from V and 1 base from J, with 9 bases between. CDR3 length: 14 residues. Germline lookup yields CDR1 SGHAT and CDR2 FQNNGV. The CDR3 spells CASSFFWVQETQYF. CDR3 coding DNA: TGTGCCAGCAGCTTTTTTTGGGTCCAAGAGACCCAGTACTTC.

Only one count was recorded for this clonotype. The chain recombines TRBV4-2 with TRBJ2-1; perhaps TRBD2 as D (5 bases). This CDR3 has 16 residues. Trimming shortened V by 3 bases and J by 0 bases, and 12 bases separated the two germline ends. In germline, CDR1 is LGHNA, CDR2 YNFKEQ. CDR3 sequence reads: CASSHPGESSYNEQFF. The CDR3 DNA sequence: TGTGCCAGCAGCCACCCCGGGGAGAGCTCCTACAATGAGCAGTTCTTC.